Listed here are 3 T cell receptor beta chains from one sample, sequenced in a study of cytomegalovirus exposure and HLA in healthy donors. 13 Jbeta primers and 60 Vbeta primers were used for the PCR. Assay: immunoSEQ multiplex PCR; the TCRdb copy retains only in-frame clones and omits some. Of more than 150,000 clones detected, 80% to 85% appear once; the ten largest clones hold about 2.2%. The sample comprised PBMCs. Every receptor here comes from a young woman in good health and CMV-seronegative.

The chain recombines TRBV28 with TRBJ2-7; no reliable D call. The germline V gene encodes CDR1 MDHEN and CDR2 SYDVKM. This CDR3 region has 12 residues. V was trimmed by 2 bases and J by 3 bases, leaving 5 bases between them. The CDR3: CASSLTSYEQYF. In DNA form, the CDR3 reads TGTGCCAGCAGTTTAACGAGCTACGAGCAGTACTTC.

The chain uses TRBV10-2 and TRBJ2-2; D is perhaps TRBD1 (6 bases). The CDR3 spans 15 residues. Germline assignment: CDR1 WSHSY and CDR2 SAAADI. Deletions cut 0 bases from V and 7 bases from J, with 12 bases between. This chain's CDR3 is CASSESWSGVGELFF. The CDR3 DNA follows: TGCGCCAGCAGTGAGTCTTGGTCAGGGGTCGGGGAGCTGTTTTTT.

The rearrangement joins TRBV30 to TRBJ1-3; the D is unclear. V was clipped by 7 bases and J by 4 bases, with 11 bases between them. The CDR3 sequence is 12 residues long. The germline CDR1 and CDR2 sequences are GTSNPN and SVGIG (reference sequence). Here the CDR3 reads CALDPGGNTIYF. CDR3 nucleotides: TGTGCCTTGGATCCGGGAGGAAACACCATATATTTT. The full variable domain, completed using reference TRBV30 and TRBJ1-3, is SQTIHQWPATLVQPVGSPLSLECTVEGTSNPNLYWYRQAAGRGLQLLFYSVGIGQISSEVPQNLSASRPQDRQFILSSKKLLLSDSGFYLCALDPGGNTIYFGEGSWLTVV.